The sequence of this TCR beta chain was determined in a study of OX40 agonist ivuxolimab in advanced cancers. Study background: Intravenous ivuxolimab was administered to patients every 2 weeks at 0.01 to 10 mg/kg.

On this clone: The antigen is undetermined.

General study results and limits: Among the lowest peripheral clonal expansion occurred in 0.1-3.0 mg/kg partial responders. At 0.1 to 3.0 mg/kg, CD4+ and CD8+ blood T cells expanded clonally by week 6.

CDR3 length: 16 amino acids. Trimming at V came to 5 bases and at J to 0 bases, leaving 6 bases not matched to a gene. Germline values: CDR1 WNHNN, CDR2 SYGVQD (reference sequence). Profiled with immunoSEQ multiplex PCR; TCRdb holds only in-frame clones, not every one. The table shows tens of thousands of clones, with approximately 83% occurring only once. The V gene is TRBV10-1, the J gene TRBJ2-3; TRBD2 aligns across 9 bases. The clonotype originates from an adult with an advanced solid tumor such as melanoma, head and neck, liver or kidney cancer. Sequences were derived from CD4+ or CD8+ T cells sorted from blood, sampled in a trial of the OX40 agonist ivuxolimab. The CDR3 coding sequence is TGCGCCAGCAGTCAACTGACTAGCGGAAGCACAGATACGCAGTATTTT. This codes for CASSQLTSGSTDTQYF.